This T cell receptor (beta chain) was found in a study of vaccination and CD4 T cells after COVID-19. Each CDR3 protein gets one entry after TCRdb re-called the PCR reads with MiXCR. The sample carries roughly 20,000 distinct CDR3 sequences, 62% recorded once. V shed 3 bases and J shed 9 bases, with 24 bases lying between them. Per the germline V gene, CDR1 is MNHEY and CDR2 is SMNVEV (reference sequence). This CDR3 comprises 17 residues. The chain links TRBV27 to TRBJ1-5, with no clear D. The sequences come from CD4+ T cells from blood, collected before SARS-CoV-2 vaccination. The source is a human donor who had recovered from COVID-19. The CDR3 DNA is TGTGCCAGCAGTTTTCGAGCTGGCGGGAGGTCGGATCGGCCCCAGCATTTT. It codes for CASSFRAGGRSDRPQHF.